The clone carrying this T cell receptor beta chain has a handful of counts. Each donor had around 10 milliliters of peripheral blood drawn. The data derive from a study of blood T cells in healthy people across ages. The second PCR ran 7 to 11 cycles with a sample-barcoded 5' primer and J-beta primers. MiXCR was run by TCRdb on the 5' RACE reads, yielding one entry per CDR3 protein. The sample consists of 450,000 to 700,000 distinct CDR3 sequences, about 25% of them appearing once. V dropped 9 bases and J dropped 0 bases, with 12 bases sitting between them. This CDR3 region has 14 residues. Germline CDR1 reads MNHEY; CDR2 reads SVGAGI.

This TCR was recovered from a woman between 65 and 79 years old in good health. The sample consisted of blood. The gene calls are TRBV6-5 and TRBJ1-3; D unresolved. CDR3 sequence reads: CASQQISSGNTIYF. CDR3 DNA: TGTGCCAGTCAGCAGATTTCCTCTGGAAACACCATATATTTT.